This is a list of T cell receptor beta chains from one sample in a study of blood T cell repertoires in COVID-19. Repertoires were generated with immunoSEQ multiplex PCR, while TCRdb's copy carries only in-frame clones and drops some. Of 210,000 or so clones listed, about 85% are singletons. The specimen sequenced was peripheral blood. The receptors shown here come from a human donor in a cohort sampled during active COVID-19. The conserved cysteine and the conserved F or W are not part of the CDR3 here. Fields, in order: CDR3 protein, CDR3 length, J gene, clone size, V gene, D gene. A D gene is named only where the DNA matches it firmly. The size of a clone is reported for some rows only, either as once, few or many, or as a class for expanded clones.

CDR3aa: ASSGRGGEITDTQY
len: 14
j_gene: TRBJ2-3
abundance: NA
v_gene: TRBV9
d_gene: NA

CDR3aa: ASSLSTSGYNEQF
len: 13
j_gene: TRBJ2-1
abundance: NA
v_gene: TRBV7-6
d_gene: TRBD2

CDR3aa: AWSAGRGTPQH
len: 11
j_gene: TRBJ1-5
abundance: NA
v_gene: TRBV30
d_gene: TRBD1

CDR3aa: ASSSPLLRRVLRDEQF
len: 16
j_gene: TRBJ2-1
abundance: NA
v_gene: TRBV7-6
d_gene: NA

CDR3aa: ASYSVGYT
len: 8
j_gene: TRBJ1-2
abundance: NA
v_gene: TRBV28
d_gene: NA

CDR3aa: ASSLGGQGEAF
len: 11
j_gene: TRBJ1-1
abundance: NA
v_gene: TRBV4-2
d_gene: TRBD1

CDR3aa: ATSRLAGVYNEQF
len: 13
j_gene: TRBJ2-1
abundance: few
v_gene: TRBV15
d_gene: TRBD2

CDR3aa: ASSTASGTGFSPLH
len: 14
j_gene: TRBJ1-6
abundance: NA
v_gene: TRBV19
d_gene: TRBD1

CDR3aa: SVEGLGETQY
len: 10
j_gene: TRBJ2-5
abundance: few
v_gene: TRBV29-1
d_gene: TRBD2

CDR3aa: ASTPSSLSGNTIY
len: 13
j_gene: TRBJ1-3
abundance: NA
v_gene: TRBV6-5
d_gene: NA

CDR3aa: ASSLGGGDQPQH
len: 12
j_gene: TRBJ1-5
abundance: NA
v_gene: TRBV5-1
d_gene: NA

CDR3aa: ASRQGRTSNQPQH
len: 13
j_gene: TRBJ1-5
abundance: NA
v_gene: TRBV19
d_gene: TRBD1

CDR3aa: ASSPSRGLYGYT
len: 12
j_gene: TRBJ1-2
abundance: NA
v_gene: TRBV7-2
d_gene: NA

CDR3aa: ASGPTASSNQPQH
len: 13
j_gene: TRBJ1-5
abundance: NA
v_gene: TRBV19
d_gene: NA

CDR3aa: ASSRLQGSQNEKLF
len: 14
j_gene: TRBJ1-4
abundance: NA
v_gene: TRBV7-9
d_gene: NA

CDR3aa: ASRKTGAAAAF
len: 11
j_gene: TRBJ1-1
abundance: NA
v_gene: TRBV6-5
d_gene: TRBD1

CDR3aa: ASSLSGRGTGEQF
len: 13
j_gene: TRBJ2-1
abundance: NA
v_gene: TRBV7-2
d_gene: NA

CDR3aa: ASSQSPTSGILYEQY
len: 15
j_gene: TRBJ2-7
abundance: NA
v_gene: TRBV23-1
d_gene: TRBD2

CDR3aa: ASFRGNTGELF
len: 11
j_gene: TRBJ2-2
abundance: few
v_gene: TRBV5-1
d_gene: NA

CDR3aa: ASSYGTGTVGELF
len: 13
j_gene: TRBJ2-2
abundance: NA
v_gene: TRBV5-1
d_gene: TRBD1